The next 3 T cell receptor beta chains were all read from a single sample in a study of shared clonotypes between healthy human individuals. The assay was immunoSEQ multiplex PCR, and TCRdb's table has in-frame clones only and misses some. The table lists about 2,500,000 clones, around 90% of them singletons. Material for sequencing was naive CD4+ T cells sorted from blood. Subset defined: CD45RA+ positively selected. The receptor source for this set is a man between 18 and 29 years old in good health.

To note about this clone: The sample has other DNA sequences that encode this CDR3 too. The CDR3 region is CASSLGSPLYEQYF. The CDR3 nucleotides read TGTGCCAGCAGCCTGGGGTCTCCCTTGTACGAGCAGTACTTC. The chain joins TRBV11-2 to TRBJ2-7; D not resolved. CDR1 SGHAT and CDR2 FQNNGV come from the germline V gene. Between the trimmed V and J ends, which lost 5 bases and 4 bases, there was a span of 15 bases. This CDR3 is built from 14 residues. Based on the CDR3 plus reference TRBV11-2 and TRBJ2-7, the full variable domain is EAGVAQSPRYKIIEKRQSVAFWCNPISGHATLYWYQQILGQGPKLLIQFQNNGVVDDSQLPKDRFSAERLKGVDSTLKIQPAKLEDSAVYLCASSLGSPLYEQYFGPGTRLTVT.

Worth noting for this clone: Sequence at one end of the junction differs from germline and may be a read error. The chain joins TRBV7-7 to TRBJ2-3; D uncertain. Germline assignment: CDR1 SSHAT and CDR2 FNYEAQ (reference sequence). The CDR3 sequence is 13 residues long. This CDR3 reads CASSFSFSDTQYF. For the CDR3, the DNA is TGTGCTAGCAGCTTCTCCTTTTCAGATACGCAGTATTTT.

This chain uses TRBV5-1 with TRBJ2-5; 11 nucleotides match TRBD2. J was trimmed by 4 bases and V by 3 bases; bases with no gene match: 14. This CDR3 comprises 18 residues. Germline CDR1 SGHRS, CDR2 YFSETQ. CDR3 sequence (DNA): TGCGCCAGCAGCTCTACCTCCTTACCGACTAGCGGGGTAGAGACCCAGTACTTC. Its protein product is CASSSTSLPTSGVETQYF.